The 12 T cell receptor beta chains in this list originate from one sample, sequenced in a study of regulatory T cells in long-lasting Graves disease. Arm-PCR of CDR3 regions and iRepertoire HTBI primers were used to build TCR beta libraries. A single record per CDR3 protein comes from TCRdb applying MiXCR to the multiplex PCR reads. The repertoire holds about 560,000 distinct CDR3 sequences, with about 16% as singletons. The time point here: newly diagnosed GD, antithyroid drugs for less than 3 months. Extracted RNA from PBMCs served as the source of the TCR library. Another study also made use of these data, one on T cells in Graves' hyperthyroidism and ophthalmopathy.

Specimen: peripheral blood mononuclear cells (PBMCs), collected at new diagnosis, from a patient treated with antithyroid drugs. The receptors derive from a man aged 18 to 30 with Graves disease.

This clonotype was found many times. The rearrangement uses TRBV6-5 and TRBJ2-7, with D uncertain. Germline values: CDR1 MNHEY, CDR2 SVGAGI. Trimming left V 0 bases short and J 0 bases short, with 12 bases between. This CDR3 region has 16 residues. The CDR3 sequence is CASSYSMNPGSYEQYF. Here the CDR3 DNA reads TGTGCCAGCAGTTACTCGATGAATCCGGGCTCCTACGAGCAGTACTTC.

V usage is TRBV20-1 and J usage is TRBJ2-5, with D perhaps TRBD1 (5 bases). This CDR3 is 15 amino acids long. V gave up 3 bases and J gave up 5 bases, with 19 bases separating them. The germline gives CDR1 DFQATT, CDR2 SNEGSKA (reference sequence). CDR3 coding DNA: TGCAGTGCTAGTGGCTTCCTGGCAGGGTTGGAGACCCAGTACTTC. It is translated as CSASGFLAGLETQYF.

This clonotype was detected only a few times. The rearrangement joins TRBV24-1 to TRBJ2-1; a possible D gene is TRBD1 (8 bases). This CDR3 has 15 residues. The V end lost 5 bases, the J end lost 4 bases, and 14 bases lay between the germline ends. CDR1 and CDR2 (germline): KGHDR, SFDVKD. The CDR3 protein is CATSVQGGEYNEQFF. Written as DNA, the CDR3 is TGTGCCACCAGTGTACAGGGGGGGGAGTACAATGAGCAGTTCTTC.

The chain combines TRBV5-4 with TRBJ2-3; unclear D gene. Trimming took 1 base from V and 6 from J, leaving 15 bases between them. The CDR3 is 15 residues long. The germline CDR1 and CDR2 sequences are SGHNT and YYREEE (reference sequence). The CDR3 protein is CASSLTRESGDTQYF. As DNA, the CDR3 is TGTGCCAGCAGCTTGACCCGCGAGTCTGGGGATACGCAGTATTTT. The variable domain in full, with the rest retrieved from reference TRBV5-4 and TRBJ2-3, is ETGVTQSPTHLIKTRGQQVTLRCSSQSGHNTVSWYQQALGQGPQFIFQYYREEENGRGNFPPRFSGLQFPNYSSELNVNALELDDSALYLCASSLTRESGDTQYFGPGTRLTVL.

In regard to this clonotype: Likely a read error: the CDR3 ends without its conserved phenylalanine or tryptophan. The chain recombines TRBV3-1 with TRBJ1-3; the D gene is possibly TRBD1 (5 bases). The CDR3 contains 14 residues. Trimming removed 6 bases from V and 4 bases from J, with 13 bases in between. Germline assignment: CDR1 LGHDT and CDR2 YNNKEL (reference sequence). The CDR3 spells CASSSRVGGNTIYL. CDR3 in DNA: TGTGCCAGCAGTAGCAGGGTAGGAGGAAACACCATATATCTT.

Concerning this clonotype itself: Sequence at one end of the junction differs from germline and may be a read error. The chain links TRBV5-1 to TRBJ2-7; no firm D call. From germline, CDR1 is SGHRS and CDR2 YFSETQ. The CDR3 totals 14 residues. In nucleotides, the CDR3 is TGCGCCAGCAGCCCGCTCCGCGGAACCTCCGAGCAGTGCTTC. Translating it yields CASSPLRGTSEQCF. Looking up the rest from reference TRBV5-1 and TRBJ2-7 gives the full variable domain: KAGVTQTPRYLIKTRGQQVTLSCSPISGHRSVSWYQQTPGQGLQFLFEYFSETQRNKGNFPGRFSGRQFSNSRSEMNVSTLELGDSALYLCASSPLRGTSEQCFGPGTRLTVT.

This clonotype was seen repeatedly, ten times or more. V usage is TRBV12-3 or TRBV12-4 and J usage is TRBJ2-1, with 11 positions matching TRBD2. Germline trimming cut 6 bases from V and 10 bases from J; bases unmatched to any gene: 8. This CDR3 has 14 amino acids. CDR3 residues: CASRILSSGGEQFF. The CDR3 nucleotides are TGTGCCAGCAGGATTCTCTCTAGCGGGGGGGAGCAGTTCTTC.

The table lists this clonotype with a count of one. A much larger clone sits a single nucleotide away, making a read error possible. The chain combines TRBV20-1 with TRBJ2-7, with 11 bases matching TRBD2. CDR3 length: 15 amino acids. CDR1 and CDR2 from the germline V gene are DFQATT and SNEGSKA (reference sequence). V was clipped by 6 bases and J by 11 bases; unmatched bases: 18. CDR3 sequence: CSADRTSGLQETKYF. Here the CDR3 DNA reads TGCAGTGCCGACAGGACTAGCGGGCTTCAAGAGACCAAGTACTTC.

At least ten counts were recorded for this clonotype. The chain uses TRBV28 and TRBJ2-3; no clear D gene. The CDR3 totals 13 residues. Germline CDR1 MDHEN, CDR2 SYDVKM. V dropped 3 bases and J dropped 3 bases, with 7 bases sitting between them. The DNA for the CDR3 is TGTGCCAGCAGTTTCCAGCTGACAGATACGCAGTATTTT. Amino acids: CASSFQLTDTQYF.

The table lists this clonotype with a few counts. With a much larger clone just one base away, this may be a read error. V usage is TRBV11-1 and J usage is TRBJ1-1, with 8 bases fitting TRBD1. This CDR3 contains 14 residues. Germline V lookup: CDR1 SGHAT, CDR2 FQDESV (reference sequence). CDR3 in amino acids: CASSSRGRNTEVFF. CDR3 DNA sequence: TGTGCCAGCAGTTCCAGGGGGCGGAACACTGAAGTTTTCTTT.

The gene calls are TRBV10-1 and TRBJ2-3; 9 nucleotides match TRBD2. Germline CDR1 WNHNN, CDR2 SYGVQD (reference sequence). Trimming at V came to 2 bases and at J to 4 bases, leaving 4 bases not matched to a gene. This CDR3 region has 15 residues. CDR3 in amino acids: CASSEGTSSADTQYF. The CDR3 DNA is TGCGCCAGCAGTGAGGGGACTAGCAGCGCAGATACGCAGTATTTT.

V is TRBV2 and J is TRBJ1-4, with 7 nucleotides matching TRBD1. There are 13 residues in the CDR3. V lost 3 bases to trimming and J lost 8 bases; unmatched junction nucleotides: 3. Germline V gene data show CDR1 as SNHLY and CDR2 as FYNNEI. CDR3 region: CASSDRGGEKLFF. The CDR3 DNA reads TGTGCCAGCAGTGACAGGGGGGGGGAAAAACTGTTTTTT.